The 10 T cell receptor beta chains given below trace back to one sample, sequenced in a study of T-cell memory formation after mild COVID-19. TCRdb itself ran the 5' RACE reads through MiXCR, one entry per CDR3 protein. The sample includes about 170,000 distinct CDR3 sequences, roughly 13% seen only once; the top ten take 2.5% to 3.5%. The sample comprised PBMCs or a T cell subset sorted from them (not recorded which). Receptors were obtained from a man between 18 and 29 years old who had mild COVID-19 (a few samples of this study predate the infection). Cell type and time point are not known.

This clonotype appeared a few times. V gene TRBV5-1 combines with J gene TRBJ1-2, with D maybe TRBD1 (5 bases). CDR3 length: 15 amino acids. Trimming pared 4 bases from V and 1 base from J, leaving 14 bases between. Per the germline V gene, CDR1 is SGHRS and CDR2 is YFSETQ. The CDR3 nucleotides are TGCGCCAGCAGCCCGGGGGGAAGCCTTAACTATGGCTACACCTTC. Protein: CASSPGGSLNYGYTF.

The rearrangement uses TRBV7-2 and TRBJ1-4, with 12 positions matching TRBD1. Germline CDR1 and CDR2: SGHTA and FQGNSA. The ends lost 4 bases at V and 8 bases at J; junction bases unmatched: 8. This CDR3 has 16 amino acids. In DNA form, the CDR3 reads TGTGCCAGCAGCTCTCCGGGACAGGGGGCGCGAGAAAAACTGTTTTTT. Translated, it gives CASSSPGQGAREKLFF.

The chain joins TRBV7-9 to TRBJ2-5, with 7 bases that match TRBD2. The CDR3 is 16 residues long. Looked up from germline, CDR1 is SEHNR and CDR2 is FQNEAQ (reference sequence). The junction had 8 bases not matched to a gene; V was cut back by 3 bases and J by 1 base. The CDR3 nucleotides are TGTGCCAGCAGCTTCCCCGGCGGGACTACCCAAGAGACCCAGTACTTC. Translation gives CASSFPGGTTQETQYF.

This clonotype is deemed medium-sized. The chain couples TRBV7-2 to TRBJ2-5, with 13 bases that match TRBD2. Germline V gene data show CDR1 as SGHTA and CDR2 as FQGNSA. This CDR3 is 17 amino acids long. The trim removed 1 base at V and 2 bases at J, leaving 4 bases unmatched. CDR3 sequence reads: CASSLVGLAGNQETQYF. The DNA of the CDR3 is TGTGCCAGCAGCTTAGTGGGACTAGCGGGGAATCAAGAGACCCAGTACTTC.

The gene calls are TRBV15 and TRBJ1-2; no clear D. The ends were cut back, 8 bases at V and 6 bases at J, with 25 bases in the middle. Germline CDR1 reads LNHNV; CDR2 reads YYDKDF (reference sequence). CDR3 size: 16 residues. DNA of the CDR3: TGTGCCACCCAAGGATGGAGGGCGGGAGCCGTGGATGGCTACACCTTC. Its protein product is CATQGWRAGAVDGYTF.

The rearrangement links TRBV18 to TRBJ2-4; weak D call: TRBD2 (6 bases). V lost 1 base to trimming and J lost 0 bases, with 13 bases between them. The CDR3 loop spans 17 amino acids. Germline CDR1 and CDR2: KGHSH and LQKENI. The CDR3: CASSPRGGTVAKNIQYF. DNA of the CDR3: TGTGCCAGCTCACCACGCGGAGGGACCGTAGCCAAAAACATTCAGTACTTC.

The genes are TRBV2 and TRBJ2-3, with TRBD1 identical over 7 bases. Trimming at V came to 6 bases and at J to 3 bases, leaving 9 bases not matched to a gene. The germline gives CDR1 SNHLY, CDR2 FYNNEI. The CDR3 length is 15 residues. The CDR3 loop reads CASRTGTVSTDTQYF. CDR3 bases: TGTGCCAGCAGAACCGGGACAGTGAGTACAGATACGCAGTATTTT.

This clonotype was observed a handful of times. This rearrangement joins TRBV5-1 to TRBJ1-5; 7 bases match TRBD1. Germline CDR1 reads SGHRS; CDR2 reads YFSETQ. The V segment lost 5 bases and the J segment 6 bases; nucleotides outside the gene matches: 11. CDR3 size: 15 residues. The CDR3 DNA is TGCGCCAGCAGGGCTACAACAGGGGTTGGTCAGCCCCAGCATTTT. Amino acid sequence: CASRATTGVGQPQHF.

The CDR3 nucleotides read TGCGCCAGCAGCCCTGTTGGGGATGGCTACACCTTC. This encodes CASSPVGDGYTF. The chain links TRBV5-1 to TRBJ1-2; D is unresolved. This CDR3 has 12 residues. The V gene lost 4 bases and the J gene lost 6 bases, with 10 bases spanning the gap. The V gene's germline CDR1 is SGHRS and CDR2 YFSETQ.

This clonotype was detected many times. This chain's CDR3 is CASSQMGQGNTEAFF. The CDR3 nucleotides read TGTGCCAGCAGCCAAATGGGACAGGGGAACACTGAAGCTTTCTTT. The V gene is TRBV4-2, the J gene TRBJ1-1; 9 bases map to TRBD1. Germline loops: CDR1 LGHNA, CDR2 YNFKEQ. The CDR3 runs to 15 residues. V shed 2 bases, J shed 1 base, and the junction held 2 bases outside the gene matches.